These 2 T cell receptor beta chains share one sample of origin, sequenced in a study of synovial regulatory T cells in juvenile arthritis. TCRdb's copy holds only in-frame clones and misses some; the assay was immunoSEQ multiplex PCR. This table lists 9,500 to 10,000 clones. The sequencing sample was made of Treg cells from blood. The subset here: remaining (HLA-DR-negative) circulating blood Treg cells. Receptor source: a donor younger than 30 with juvenile idiopathic arthritis.

Its frequency marks this clone as medium-sized (0.01 to 0.1%). The gene calls are TRBV19 and TRBJ1-3. There are 13 residues in the CDR3. The protein alone is recorded here. CDR1 and CDR2 (germline): LNHDA, SQIVND (reference sequence). The CDR3 here is CASSGGTGNTIYF.

The rearrangement joins TRBV7-2 to TRBJ2-5; TCRdb outputs TRBD1, but without DNA this stays unchecked. Germline V gene lookup returns CDR1 SGHTA and CDR2 FQGNSA. The CDR3 totals 14 residues. No coding sequence is recorded. The CDR3 sequence is CASSARQGRETQYF.